Below, 23 T cell receptor beta chains from the same sample are listed, as sequenced in a study of beta chain features in type 1 diabetes. cDNA synthesis used the whole RNA isolate, giving expressed TCRB sequences. Produced via immunoSEQ multiplex PCR; TCRdb's table is partial and in-frame only. The sample holds 140,000 to 150,000 clones, under 11% seen once. The sample comprised naive CD4+ T cells from blood. These TCRs come from a man in his late teens or twenties in good health.

This clone was detected a few times. This chain joins TRBV4-1 and TRBJ2-1; D perhaps matches TRBD2 (7 bases). Germline CDR1 is MGHRA and CDR2 is YSYEKL. The CDR3 length is 15 residues. Trimming pared 0 bases from V and 10 bases from J, leaving 16 bases between. The CDR3 sequence is CASSQEVGGPGEQFF. Here the CDR3 DNA reads TGCGCCAGCAGCCAAGAGGTCGGGGGGCCAGGGGAGCAGTTCTTC.

The V gene is TRBV5-6, the J gene TRBJ1-6; 8 positions agree with TRBD1. V gave up 0 bases and J gave up 9 bases; unmatched junction bases: 5. The germline V gene has CDR1 SGHDT and CDR2 YYEEEE. This CDR3 spans 15 amino acids. This CDR3 is CASSLGQGASSPLHF. In DNA, the CDR3 is TGTGCCAGCAGCTTGGGCCAGGGGGCAAGTTCACCCCTCCACTTT.

This clone has a count of ten or more. V usage is TRBV6-5 and J usage is TRBJ2-2, with D perhaps TRBD1 (6 bases). Germline CDR1 reads MNHEY; CDR2 reads SVGAGI. CDR3 size: 15 residues. The V and J ends lost 2 bases and 7 bases respectively, with 14 bases between them. The CDR3 bases are TGTGCCAGCAGTTACACAGGGTTGGGGGACGGGGAGCTGTTTTTT. It encodes CASSYTGLGDGELFF.

The chain couples TRBV7-8 to TRBJ1-5; D may be TRBD1 (5 bases). Germline V gene sequence: CDR1 SGHVS, CDR2 FQNEAQ. Trimming removed 5 bases from V and 4 bases from J, with 12 bases in between. The CDR3 totals 14 residues. The CDR3: CASSQTAMNQPQHF. The CDR3 bases are TGTGCCAGCAGCCAGACAGCTATGAATCAGCCCCAGCATTTT. Using reference TRBV7-8 and TRBJ1-5 for the parts outside the CDR3, the full variable domain is GAGVSQSPRYKVAKRGQDVALRCDPISGHVSLFWYQQALGQGPEFLTYFQNEAQLDKSGLPSDRFFAERPEGSVSTLKIQRTQQEDSAVYLCASSQTAMNQPQHFGDGTRLSIL.

V and J are TRBV30 and TRBJ1-5; D unresolved. Between the trimmed V and J ends, which lost 2 bases and 1 base, there was a span of 6 bases. Germline V gene data show CDR1 as GTSNPN and CDR2 as SVGIG (reference sequence). The CDR3 runs 13 residues. The CDR3, as DNA: TGTGCCTGGAGTCGGTTAAGCAATCAGCCCCAGCATTTT. The encoded protein is CAWSRLSNQPQHF.

The chain is built from TRBV7-2 and TRBJ2-1, with TRBD2 matching 8 bases. CDR1 is SGHTA and CDR2 is FQGNSA in the germline V gene. The CDR3 extends over 12 amino acids. Trimming at V came to 4 bases and at J to 10 bases, leaving 3 bases not matched to a gene. In DNA, the CDR3 is TGTGCCAGCAGCTCGACTAGCGACGAGCAGTTCTTC. Its translation: CASSSTSDEQFF.

This clone was seen a handful of times. The chain joins TRBV4-2 to TRBJ2-1, with D perhaps matching TRBD2 (6 bases). The V and J ends lost 1 base and 5 bases respectively, with 24 bases between them. The CDR3 consists of 19 residues. Germline CDR1 and CDR2: LGHNA and YNFKEQ. The CDR3 region has the DNA TGTGCCAGCAGCCAAGGCGAGTCGGGGAGACGACGGGAGAACAATGAGCAGTTCTTC. As protein: CASSQGESGRRRENNEQFF.

This chain uses TRBV4-1 with TRBJ2-7; the match to TRBD2 covers 11 bases. The germline CDR1 and CDR2 sequences are MGHRA and YSYEKL. This CDR3 is built from 16 residues. V trimming: 1 base; J trimming: 5 bases; junction bases outside the gene matches: 7. CDR3 DNA: TGCGCCAGCAGCCAAGTTTCTAGCGGGGGGATGGACGAGCAGTACTTC. Protein sequence: CASSQVSSGGMDEQYF.

At least ten counts were recorded for this clone. This chain uses TRBV7-9 with TRBJ2-1; 9 bases line up with TRBD1. Per the germline V gene, CDR1 is SEHNR and CDR2 is FQNEAQ (reference sequence). Unmatched junction bases numbered 20, after V lost 5 bases and J lost 9 bases. The CDR3 sequence is 18 residues long. The CDR3 reads CASSPGQGLSLNVREQFF. CDR3 nucleotides: TGTGCCAGCAGCCCAGGACAGGGGTTGAGTCTTAATGTACGTGAGCAGTTCTTC.

This clone was picked up many times. This chain joins TRBV5-4 and TRBJ2-7; TRBD1 might be the D (6 bases). V was trimmed by 0 bases and J by 1 base, leaving 11 bases between them. The V gene's germline CDR1 is SGHNT and CDR2 YYREEE (reference sequence). There are 15 residues in the CDR3. Here the CDR3 reads CASSLAPGESYEQYF. The CDR3 DNA follows: TGTGCCAGCAGCTTGGCCCCAGGGGAATCCTACGAGCAGTACTTC.

The CDR3: CASSSLAVPSSYEQYF. CDR3 nucleotide sequence: TGTGCCAGCAGCTCTCTAGCGGTCCCAAGCTCCTACGAGCAGTACTTC. The rearrangement joins TRBV11-2 to TRBJ2-7; the match to TRBD2 covers 7 bases. The CDR3 loop spans 16 amino acids. The V segment lost 4 bases and the J segment 0 bases; nucleotides outside the gene matches: 9. In germline, CDR1 is SGHAT, CDR2 FQNNGV.

In this sample, this clone turned up many times. This chain joins TRBV12-5 and TRBJ2-2; possible D gene TRBD1, 6 bases. The CDR3 length is 15 residues. Germline CDR1 reads LGHNT; CDR2 reads FRNRAP. Trimming removed 5 bases from V and 4 bases from J, with 14 bases in between. The CDR3 is CASGLDSLSTGELFF. The CDR3 nucleotides are TGTGCTAGTGGTCTGGACAGTCTTTCCACCGGGGAGCTGTTTTTT. The full variable domain, rest sourced from reference TRBV12-5 and TRBJ2-2, is DARVTQTPRHKVTEMGQEVTMRCQPILGHNTVFWYRQTMMQGLELLAYFRNRAPLDDSGMPKDRFSAEMPDATLATLKIQPSEPRDSAVYFCASGLDSLSTGELFFGEGSRLTVL.

The J gene is TRBJ1-2, the V gene TRBV7-2; 8 positions match TRBD1. From germline, CDR1 is SGHTA and CDR2 FQGNSA. V gave up 5 bases and J gave up 0 bases; unmatched junction bases: 5. This CDR3 spans 15 amino acids. CDR3 nucleotides: TGTGCCAGCAGCCCACAGGGGGGAGCTAACTATGGCTACACCTTC. Its translation is CASSPQGGANYGYTF.

This clone was picked up a small number of times. This chain uses TRBV5-4 with TRBJ1-1; the D gene is possibly TRBD1 (6 bases). Germline V gene lookup returns CDR1 SGHNT and CDR2 YYREEE (reference sequence). CDR3 size: 14 residues. V lost 4 bases to trimming and J lost 6 bases, with 16 bases between them. CDR3 nucleotide sequence: TGTGCCAGCAGCCCCCAATCACAGGGTGCTGAAGCTTTCTTT. Residues: CASSPQSQGAEAFF.

This clone was found a few times. V gene TRBV6-5 combines with J gene TRBJ1-4; possible D gene TRBD1, 5 bases. Trimming left V 5 bases short and J 3 bases short, with 10 bases between. The CDR3 has 14 amino acids. Per the germline V gene, CDR1 is MNHEY and CDR2 is SVGAGI. The CDR3 spells CASSDGGSNEKLFF. In nucleotides, the CDR3 is TGTGCCAGCAGTGACGGGGGGTCTAATGAAAAACTGTTTTTT.

The V and J genes are TRBV7-9 and TRBJ1-5; no clear D. This CDR3 contains 13 residues. Germline V gene lookup returns CDR1 SEHNR and CDR2 FQNEAQ (reference sequence). Trimming left V 3 bases short and J 9 bases short, with 12 bases between. As DNA, the CDR3 is TGTGCCAGCAGCTTGTCTTCCGAGGGGCCCCAGCATTTT. It translates to CASSLSSEGPQHF.

This clone was picked up a small number of times. The V and J genes are TRBV27 and TRBJ1-3; TRBD1 matches 7 bases. This CDR3 is 15 amino acids long. With V trimmed by 5 bases and J by 4 bases, 8 bases remained unmatched. From germline, CDR1 is MNHEY and CDR2 SMNVEV (reference sequence). The CDR3 bases are TGTGCCAGCAGTCCAAACAGGGGTCCCGGAAACACCATATATTTT. Its protein product is CASSPNRGPGNTIYF.

This clone was recorded a few times. V usage is TRBV5-1 and J usage is TRBJ2-5; the match to TRBD1 covers 10 bases. Trimming cost V 6 bases and J 4 bases; bases outside gene matches: 9. The V gene's germline CDR1 is SGHRS and CDR2 YFSETQ. The CDR3 runs to 15 residues. Written as DNA, the CDR3 is TGCGCCAGCAAGGTATGGGACAGGGGTCGAGAGACCCAGTACTTC. Its translation: CASKVWDRGRETQYF.

In regard to this clone: Other DNA variants within this sample encode the same CDR3. This chain uses TRBV7-2 with TRBJ2-1; TRBD2 agrees at 8 bases. Germline CDR1 SGHTA, CDR2 FQGNSA. Trimming removed 3 bases from V and 3 bases from J; junction bases left unmatched: 4. The CDR3 contains 15 residues. The CDR3 bases are TGTGCCAGCAGCTTGGAACGGGGGGGCTACAATGAGCAGTTCTTC. Encoded protein: CASSLERGGYNEQFF.

The chain employs TRBV6-5 and TRBJ1-5; possibly TRBD1 for D (5 bases). The ends were cut back, 6 bases at V and 2 bases at J, with 17 bases in the middle. The CDR3 sequence is 16 residues long. Germline assignment: CDR1 MNHEY and CDR2 SVGAGI. CDR3 amino acids: CASRYGTPKGNQPQHF. In nucleotides, the CDR3 is TGTGCCAGCAGGTACGGGACTCCTAAAGGCAATCAGCCCCAGCATTTT.

This clone was observed a handful of times. The chain is built from TRBV5-4 and TRBJ2-7; 9 nucleotides match TRBD1. V shed 4 bases, J shed 2 bases, and the junction held 4 bases outside the gene matches. The CDR3 is 14 amino acids. Germline V gene data show CDR1 as SGHNT and CDR2 as YYREEE (reference sequence). The CDR3 coding sequence is TGTGCCAGCAGCCAGGACAGGGGAGCCTACGAGCAGTACTTC. Translation gives CASSQDRGAYEQYF.

The J gene is TRBJ1-2, the V gene TRBV30; no clear D. CDR3 length equals 13 residues. Looked up from germline, CDR1 is GTSNPN and CDR2 is SVGIG (reference sequence). V lost 2 bases to trimming and J lost 0 bases, with 7 bases between them. The CDR3 coding sequence is TGTGCCTGGAGTACTATGTCTAACTATGGCTACACCTTC. This codes for CAWSTMSNYGYTF.

This clone has a handful of counts. The DNA for the CDR3 is TGTGCCAGCAGTGAAATGGGTCTAGCGGGGGGGAGCACAGATACGCAGTATTTT. It encodes CASSEMGLAGGSTDTQYF. This chain joins TRBV2 and TRBJ2-3; 12 bases map to TRBD2. The CDR3 totals 18 residues. The germline V gene has CDR1 SNHLY and CDR2 FYNNEI. The V segment lost 2 bases and the J segment 0 bases; nucleotides outside the gene matches: 6.